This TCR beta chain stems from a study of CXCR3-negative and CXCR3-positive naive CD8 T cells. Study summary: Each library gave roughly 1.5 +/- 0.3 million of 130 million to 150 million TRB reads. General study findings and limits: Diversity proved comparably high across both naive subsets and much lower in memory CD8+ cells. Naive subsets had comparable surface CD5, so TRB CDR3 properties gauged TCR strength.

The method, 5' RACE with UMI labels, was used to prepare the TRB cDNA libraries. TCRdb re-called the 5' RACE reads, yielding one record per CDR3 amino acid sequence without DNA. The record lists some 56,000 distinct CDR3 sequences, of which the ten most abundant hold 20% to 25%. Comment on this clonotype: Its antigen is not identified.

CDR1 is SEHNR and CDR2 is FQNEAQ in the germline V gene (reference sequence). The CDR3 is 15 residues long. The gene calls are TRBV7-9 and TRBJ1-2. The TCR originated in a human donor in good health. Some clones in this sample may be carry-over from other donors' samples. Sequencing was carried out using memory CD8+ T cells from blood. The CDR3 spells CASSLAADFHYGYTF.